One TCR beta chain is described in this entry. Recruited during active infection, patients (from Seattle) were subsequently followed longitudinally. Per the original methods: For nucleated cells, counts were estimated from reference gene primer amplification. Clones were sequenced by immunoSEQ multiplex PCR, and TCRdb holds only the in-frame ones, with some missing. Clone size and V and J calls were adopted from that table, with D and trimming inferred from the DNA. This table holds 60,000 to 80,000 clones, over 75% found once. The CDR3 contains 13 residues. Germline CDR1 is GTSNPN and CDR2 is SVGIG (reference sequence). V was trimmed by 8 bases and J by 4 bases, leaving 15 bases between them. This record comes from a study of blood T cell repertoires in COVID-19.

Sequencing was performed on peripheral blood. The chain joins TRBV30 to TRBJ1-3; D gene ambiguous. This TCR came from a woman aged 55 to 70 with COVID-19, enrolled during active disease. CDR3 in amino acids: CAGVGRVGNTIYF. For the CDR3, the DNA is TGTGCCGGGGTAGGGAGAGTGGGAAACACCATATATTTT.